Below, 24 T cell receptor beta chains from the same sample are listed, as sequenced in a study of blood T cell repertoires in COVID-19. Some clones are missing from TCRdb's copy, which holds only in-frame ones; the method was immunoSEQ multiplex PCR. The sample has 200,000 to 250,000 clones; 86% are singletons. The specimen sequenced was PBMCs or T cells enriched from blood (not recorded which). The receptors come from a woman in her forties with acute COVID-19.

The rearrangement joins TRBV27 to TRBJ2-6; TRBD1 matches at 7 bases. The junction had 4 bases not matched to a gene; V was cut back by 5 bases and J by 3 bases. The V gene's germline CDR1 is MNHEY and CDR2 SMNVEV (reference sequence). CDR3 length: 15 residues. CDR3 sequence (DNA): TGTGCCAGCAGTCCCGGGACAGTTGGGGCCAACGTCCTGACTTTC. Translated: CASSPGTVGANVLTF. The whole variable domain, remainder taken from reference TRBV27 and TRBJ2-6, is EAQVTQNPRYLITVTGKKLTVTCSQNMNHEYMSWYRQDPGLGLRQIYYSMNVEVTDKGDVPEGYKVSRKEKRNFPLILESPSPNQTSLYFCASSPGTVGANVLTFGAGSRLTVL.

The chain links TRBV27 to TRBJ1-4; TRBD1 is a possible D gene (6 bases). The CDR3 runs to 14 residues. Trimming pared 5 bases from V and 8 bases from J, leaving 15 bases between. Germline CDR1 and CDR2: MNHEY and SMNVEV (reference sequence). DNA for the CDR3: TGTGCCAGCAGTCTAATACAGGGAAGCGAAAAACTGTTTTTT. Its protein product is CASSLIQGSEKLFF.

This chain uses TRBV5-1 with TRBJ2-1; D is unclear. Trimming cost V 4 bases and J 9 bases, with 8 bases left between them. Germline-derived CDR1 and CDR2 are SGHRS and YFSETQ. This CDR3 is 11 amino acids long. Here the CDR3 reads CASSTGSEQFF. The CDR3 DNA reads TGCGCCAGCAGCACGGGTTCTGAGCAGTTCTTC.

V and J are TRBV25-1 and TRBJ1-4; TRBD1 matches at 7 bases. The trim removed 4 bases at V and 4 bases at J, leaving 3 bases unmatched. The CDR3 is 14 amino acids. Germline V gene sequence: CDR1 MGHDK, CDR2 SYGVNS. The CDR3, as DNA: TGTGCCAGCAGTGCCGGGACAGATAATGAAAAACTGTTTTTT. This translates into CASSAGTDNEKLFF.

This clone was seen once. The rearrangement links TRBV2 to TRBJ2-2, with D perhaps matching TRBD2 (5 bases). The germline V gene encodes CDR1 SNHLY and CDR2 FYNNEI. This CDR3 contains 14 residues. The ends were cut back, 4 bases at V and 3 bases at J, with 9 bases in the middle. Here the CDR3 reads CASSGTFDTGELFF. Written as DNA, the CDR3 is TGTGCCAGCAGTGGGACTTTCGACACCGGGGAGCTGTTTTTT.

The V call is TRBV7-2, the J call TRBJ2-1, with TRBD2 matching over 9 bases. Germline V gene data show CDR1 as SGHTA and CDR2 as FQGNSA. This CDR3 contains 15 residues. Trimming cost V 1 base and J 9 bases; bases outside gene matches: 7. This CDR3 is CASSLGGGLAGEQFF. The CDR3 region has the DNA TGTGCCAGCAGCTTAGGCGGGGGACTAGCTGGTGAGCAGTTCTTC.

V gene TRBV5-1 combines with J gene TRBJ2-5; 8 bases fit TRBD1. In germline, CDR1 is SGHRS, CDR2 YFSETQ. With 4 bases clipped from V and 4 bases from J, the junction kept 15 bases outside the gene matches. The CDR3 loop spans 17 amino acids. CDR3 DNA: TGCGCCAGCAGCCCGGACAGGGCTGGCGTTAATCGAGAGACCCAGTACTTC. This encodes CASSPDRAGVNRETQYF.

This clone was observed a single time. The chain employs TRBV10-3 and TRBJ1-1; TRBD1 agrees at 9 bases. CDR1 and CDR2 from the germline V gene are ENHRY and SYGVKD. The V segment lost 10 bases and the J segment 2 bases; nucleotides outside the gene matches: 8. This CDR3 spans 14 amino acids. DNA for the CDR3: TGTGCCACCCGGACAGGGGCACTTAACACTGAAGCTTTCTTT. Amino acids: CATRTGALNTEAFF.

Of note for this clone: This sequence may be a read error, since a much larger clone differs from it by one base. This rearrangement joins TRBV7-8 to TRBJ2-3, with D maybe TRBD2 (5 bases). Trimming cost V 5 bases and J 0 bases, with 6 bases left between them. The CDR3 totals 13 residues. Germline assignment: CDR1 SGHVS and CDR2 FQNEAQ. The CDR3 DNA reads TGTGCCAGCAGCCGGACTAGCACAGATACGCAGTATTTT. It specifies CASSRTSTDTQYF.

V and J are TRBV24-1 and TRBJ2-3, with D uncertain. This CDR3 comprises 13 residues. With 4 bases removed from V and 0 bases from J, the gap between germline ends came to 4 bases. Per germline, CDR1 KGHDR and CDR2 SFDVKD. CDR3 loop: CATSELSTDTQYF. The DNA for the CDR3 is TGTGCCACCAGTGAGTTAAGCACAGATACGCAGTATTTT.

The rearrangement uses TRBV19 and TRBJ1-4; 8 bases are shared with TRBD1. This CDR3 comprises 13 residues. V was pared by 8 bases and J by 7 bases, with 6 bases of the junction left unmatched. Looked up from germline, CDR1 is LNHDA and CDR2 is SQIVND (reference sequence). CDR3 amino acids: CASRDRGGEKLFF. The CDR3 region has the DNA TGTGCCAGTCGCGACAGGGGAGGTGAAAAACTGTTTTTT. Based on the CDR3 plus reference TRBV19 and TRBJ1-4, the full variable domain is DGGITQSPKYLFRKEGQNVTLSCEQNLNHDAMYWYRQDPGQGLRLIYYSQIVNDFQKGDIAEGYSVSREKKESFPLTVTSAQKNPTAFYLCASRDRGGEKLFFGSGTQLSVL.

The CDR3 DNA reads as TGTGCCAGCCGACAGGCTGGAAACACCATATATTTT. This sequence encodes CASRQAGNTIYF. The chain links TRBV7-9 to TRBJ1-3; weak D call: TRBD1 (6 bases). CDR3 length: 12 amino acids. V was cut by 8 bases and J by 2 bases, with 7 bases left in between. CDR1 is SEHNR, CDR2 FQNEAQ, per germline (reference sequence).

This sequence joins TRBV29-1 and TRBJ2-3, with 7 bases lining up with TRBD2. Germline V lookup: CDR1 SQVTM, CDR2 ANQGSEA. The CDR3 extends over 14 amino acids. Trimming at V came to 7 bases and at J to 2 bases, leaving 9 bases not matched to a gene. The CDR3 DNA is TGCAGCGCCACGCCGGGACTACACACAGATACGCAGTATTTT. It encodes CSATPGLHTDTQYF.

The chain joins TRBV6-2 or TRBV6-3 to TRBJ2-2, with 8 bases aligning to TRBD2. Looked up from germline, CDR1 is MNHEY and CDR2 is SVGEGT. The J segment lost 7 bases and the V segment lost 3 bases, leaving 13 bases of the junction unmatched. The CDR3 length is 17 residues. This chain's CDR3 is CASSYILAEPSDGELFF. The CDR3 DNA follows: TGTGCCAGCAGTTATATACTAGCGGAACCTTCTGACGGGGAGCTGTTTTTT.

The genes are TRBV7-9 and TRBJ2-2; 9 bases match TRBD1. The J segment lost 5 bases and the V segment lost 5 bases, leaving 9 bases of the junction unmatched. This CDR3 is built from 16 residues. In germline, CDR1 is SEHNR, CDR2 FQNEAQ (reference sequence). CDR3 region: CASSPPGDRDTGELFF. DNA for the CDR3: TGTGCCAGCAGCCCGCCCGGGGACAGGGATACCGGGGAGCTGTTTTTT.

This clone was seen ten or more times. The CDR3 sequence is CASSLGRNTEAFF. The CDR3 DNA reads TGCGCCAGCAGCTTGGGGAGGAACACTGAAGCTTTCTTT. The chain has TRBV5-1 and TRBJ1-1; D unclear. Trimming left V 0 bases short and J 1 base short, with 4 bases between. Looked up from germline, CDR1 is SGHRS and CDR2 is YFSETQ. There are 13 residues in the CDR3.

The CDR3: CASRREGSRGTEAFF. The CDR3 coding sequence is TGTGCCAGTAGGAGGGAGGGCTCCCGAGGGACTGAAGCTTTCTTT. J is TRBJ1-1 and V is TRBV19; the D is unclear. The CDR3 loop spans 15 amino acids. Germline V gene sequence: CDR1 LNHDA, CDR2 SQIVND (reference sequence). Trimming left V 6 bases short and J 5 bases short, with 19 bases between.

V and J are TRBV3-1 (or the pseudogene TRBV3-2) and TRBJ2-7; a weak D match, TRBD1 (6 bases). From germline, CDR1 is LGHDT and CDR2 YNNKEL (reference sequence). The CDR3 extends over 12 amino acids. V lost 10 bases, J lost 2 bases, and 12 bases lay in between. CDR3 coding DNA: TGTGCCACCGAGGACAGCACCTACGAGCAGTACTTC. It encodes CATEDSTYEQYF.

The gene calls are TRBV5-1 and TRBJ1-2; D is ambiguous. CDR1 is SGHRS and CDR2 is YFSETQ in the germline V gene. Trimming took off 0 bases at V and 4 bases at J, with 19 bases between the two ends. There are 17 residues in the CDR3. CDR3 sequence reads: CASSLGTTTQTTYGYTF. CDR3 in DNA: TGCGCCAGCAGCTTGGGGACGACTACCCAAACTACCTATGGCTACACCTTC.

The J gene is TRBJ1-2, the V gene TRBV5-6; D is possibly TRBD1 (5 bases). The CDR3 loop spans 15 amino acids. From germline, CDR1 is SGHDT and CDR2 YYEEEE. Trimming stripped 4 bases from V and 2 bases from J, with 15 bases between. The CDR3 sequence is CASSPLGEGNYGYTF. The CDR3 coding sequence is TGTGCCAGCAGCCCCCTGGGGGAGGGAAACTATGGCTACACCTTC.

This sequence joins TRBV6-5 and TRBJ1-2; the match to TRBD1 covers 7 bases. V trimming: 0 bases; J trimming: 8 bases; junction bases outside the gene matches: 6. This CDR3 contains 14 residues. The germline V gene encodes CDR1 MNHEY and CDR2 SVGAGI. The CDR3 spells CASSYSSDRDGYTF. CDR3 nucleotide sequence: TGTGCCAGCAGTTACTCATCTGACAGGGACGGCTACACCTTC.

This chain connects TRBV2 to TRBJ2-1; 11 nucleotides match TRBD2. With 6 bases clipped from V and 4 bases from J, the junction kept 5 bases outside the gene matches. CDR1 and CDR2 (germline): SNHLY, FYNNEI. The CDR3 covers 15 residues. CDR3 amino acids: CASRKTSGVYNEQFF. For the CDR3, the DNA is TGTGCCAGCAGGAAGACTAGCGGGGTGTACAATGAGCAGTTCTTC.

This chain connects TRBV11-2 to TRBJ1-1, with D perhaps TRBD1 (5 bases). V was clipped by 4 bases and J by 0 bases, with 18 bases between them. CDR1 and CDR2 (germline): SGHAT, FQNNGV. The length of the CDR3 is 17 residues. Here the CDR3 DNA reads TGTGCCAGCAGCTATCGACAGCCCTCTATTATGAACACTGAAGCTTTCTTT. It encodes CASSYRQPSIMNTEAFF.

This clone has just a few counts. The chain is built from TRBV30 and TRBJ1-1; D possibly corresponds to TRBD1 (6 bases). The germline V and J ends were trimmed by 3 bases and 2 bases, with 10 bases remaining between them. Germline V gene sequence: CDR1 GTSNPN, CDR2 SVGIG (reference sequence). The CDR3 extends over 13 amino acids. CDR3 sequence: CAWRWGPNTEAFF. The CDR3 DNA reads as TGTGCCTGGAGATGGGGGCCCAACACTGAAGCTTTCTTT.